Listed below are T cell receptor beta chains from one sample, sequenced in a study of blood T cell repertoires in COVID-19. Sequencing was performed with immunoSEQ multiplex PCR; in TCRdb, only in-frame clones are kept and a portion is missing. This sample yields some 180,000 clones, of which roughly 80% are seen a single time; approximately 7.8% belongs to the top ten. Input material: peripheral blood. These receptors all come from a woman aged 55-70 years with COVID-19, enrolled during active disease. The CDR3 runs from the conserved cysteine through the conserved F or W. The order of the fields is D gene, J gene, clone size, V gene, CDR3 DNA, CDR3 protein. D genes are given only for firm matches. Not all rows give a size; the values are once, few, many and, for expanded clones, a class.

>NA|TRBJ1-4|few|TRBV18
TGTGCCAGCTCAAACACAGGGAGCCATAATGAAAAACTGTTTTTT
CASSNTGSHNEKLFF
>NA|TRBJ2-1|NA|TRBV19
TGTGCCAGTAGTAACAGGTACAATGAGCAGTTCTTC
CASSNRYNEQFF
>NA|TRBJ1-1|NA|TRBV10-3
TGTGCCATCAGTCCACAGGGTGGGAACACTGAAGCTTTCTTT
CAISPQGGNTEAFF
>NA|TRBJ1-2|NA|TRBV28
TGTGCCTTATCGGGAGTTAACTATGGCTACACCTTC
CALSGVNYGYTF
>NA|TRBJ2-7|NA|TRBV6-5
TGTGCCAGCAGTTACTCGAGCGACGCGAGCTCCTACGAGCAGTACTTC
CASSYSSDASSYEQYF
>TRBD2|TRBJ2-3|NA|TRBV10-3
TGTGCCACGGGGGGGCAGAGCACAGATACGCAGTATTTT
CATGGQSTDTQYF
>TRBD2|TRBJ2-5|NA|TRBV28
TGTGCCAGCAGTACCGGACTAGCGGGAAGACAAGAGACCCAGTACTTC
CASSTGLAGRQETQYF
>TRBD2|TRBJ2-2|once|TRBV14
TGTGCCAGCAGCCATACTAGGACTAGCCGAGCCCCCGGGGAGCTGTTTTTT
CASSHTRTSRAPGELFF
>TRBD1|TRBJ2-7|NA|TRBV7-2
TGTGCCAGCAGCTCTACAGGGACAGGGGGCACTGAGAAGTACTTC
CASSSTGTGGTEKYF
>TRBD2|TRBJ2-1|NA|TRBV6-5
TGTGCCAGCAGTCTAGCGGGAAAATCGATCGATGAGCAGTTCTTC
CASSLAGKSIDEQFF
>NA|TRBJ2-2|NA|TRBV7-6
TGTGCCAGCAGCTCCTCCCCCGGACAGAACACCGGGGAGCTGTTTTTT
CASSSSPGQNTGELFF
>NA|TRBJ1-6|NA|TRBV28
TGTGCCAGCAGTTTAGTCAATAATTCACCCCTCCACTTT
CASSLVNNSPLHF
>NA|TRBJ1-5|NA|TRBV19
TGTGCCAGTAGTATAGTAACAAACGGGCGGGCTCAGCCCCAGCATTTT
CASSIVTNGRAQPQHF
>TRBD1|TRBJ1-2|NA|TRBV2
TGTGCCAGCACAGGGACAGGGACGAGGGGAAACCTCTATGGCTACACCTTC
CASTGTGTRGNLYGYTF
>TRBD2|TRBJ2-3|once|TRBV29-1
TGCAGCGTTGTATTGTGGACTAGCGGGGAGAGAGATACGCAGTATTTT
CSVVLWTSGERDTQYF
>NA|TRBJ2-7|NA|TRBV29-1
TGCAGCGTTGAAGACGACAGAAGCTCCTACGAGCAGTACTTC
CSVEDDRSSYEQYF
>NA|TRBJ2-7|NA|TRBV9
TGTGCCAGCAGCGTAGCGGGACAAATGTTTCATGAGCAGTACTTC
CASSVAGQMFHEQYF
>TRBD1|TRBJ2-1|NA|TRBV19
TGTGCCAGTAGTAGCCGGGACAGGATAAACAATGAGCAGTTCTTC
CASSSRDRINNEQFF
>TRBD1|TRBJ2-1|NA|TRBV7-2
TGTGCCAGCAGCTTCACAGGGGGATCCTACAATGAGCAGTTCTTC
CASSFTGGSYNEQFF
>TRBD1|TRBJ1-4|NA|TRBV30
TGTGCCTCCCAGGGGACAGGGGGCGGTGAAAAACTGTTTTTT
CASQGTGGGEKLFF
>TRBD1|TRBJ1-3|NA|TRBV7-3
TGTGCCAGCAGCTTAACCAACGACAGGGCGCTCTCTGGAAACACCATATATTTT
CASSLTNDRALSGNTIYF
>TRBD2|TRBJ2-3|NA|TRBV28
TGTGCCAGCAGGAAAACTAGCGGGGGACTCAGCACAGATACGCAGTATTTT
CASRKTSGGLSTDTQYF
>NA|TRBJ1-5|NA|TRBV7-9
TGTGCCAGCAGCTTATCCTATCAGCCCCAGCATTTT
CASSLSYQPQHF
>TRBD1|TRBJ1-6|NA|TRBV11-1
TGTGCCAGCAGCTCCGGGACAGCTAATTCACCCCTCCACTTT
CASSSGTANSPLHF
>NA|TRBJ2-3|NA|TRBV24-1
NA
CATSDFRGRDRGVGTQYF
>TRBD1|TRBJ1-2|NA|TRBV19
TGTGCCAGTAGTATAGAACAGGGGAAGGATGGCTACACCTTC
CASSIEQGKDGYTF
>TRBD2|TRBJ2-2|NA|TRBV10-3
TGTGCCATCAGTGAGCGGGGGGACCACCAAACCGGGGAGCTGTTTTTT
CAISERGDHQTGELFF
>NA|TRBJ2-3|NA|TRBV5-5
TGTGCCAGCAGCTCCTTAGCGGCCCGGGATACGCAGTATTTT
CASSSLAARDTQYF
>NA|TRBJ1-5|NA|TRBV11-2
TGTGCCAGCAGCTTGGGGGGGCAGGGATCTCAGCCCCAGCATTTT
CASSLGGQGSQPQHF
>TRBD2|TRBJ2-3|NA|TRBV4-1
TGCGCCAGCAGCCATGGACTAGCCACAGATACGCAGTATTTT
CASSHGLATDTQYF
>TRBD1|TRBJ1-2|few|TRBV5-4
TGTGCCAGCAGCTTAAACCTCGGACAGGGAGCCATCTACACCTTC
CASSLNLGQGAIYTF
>NA|TRBJ2-2|once|TRBV19
TGTGCCAGTAGTCTGGGCGCGCGACCCATGAACACCGGGGAGCTGTTTTTT
CASSLGARPMNTGELFF
>NA|TRBJ2-5|NA|TRBV5-1
TGCGCCAGCAGCTTGGCCGGGGCAGGGGCGGACCAAGAGACCCAGTACTTC
CASSLAGAGADQETQYF
>NA|TRBJ1-2|NA|TRBV30
TGTGCCTGGATTAGAGCGGGATGGGGATATGGCTACACCTTC
CAWIRAGWGYGYTF
>TRBD2|TRBJ2-5|NA|TRBV11-1
TGTGCCAGCGGGGGGGATCTAGAGACCCAGTACTTC
CASGGDLETQYF
>NA|TRBJ1-1|NA|TRBV6-2/TRBV6-3
TGTGCCAGCAGTTACCCCAAACAGAGAGTCAGGGACACTGAAGCTTTCTTT
CASSYPKQRVRDTEAFF
>TRBD1|TRBJ2-4|NA|TRBV11-2
TGTGCCAGCAGCTTAGATAAGTCCCTTGGGACAGGGGATACCATTCAGTACTTC
CASSLDKSLGTGDTIQYF